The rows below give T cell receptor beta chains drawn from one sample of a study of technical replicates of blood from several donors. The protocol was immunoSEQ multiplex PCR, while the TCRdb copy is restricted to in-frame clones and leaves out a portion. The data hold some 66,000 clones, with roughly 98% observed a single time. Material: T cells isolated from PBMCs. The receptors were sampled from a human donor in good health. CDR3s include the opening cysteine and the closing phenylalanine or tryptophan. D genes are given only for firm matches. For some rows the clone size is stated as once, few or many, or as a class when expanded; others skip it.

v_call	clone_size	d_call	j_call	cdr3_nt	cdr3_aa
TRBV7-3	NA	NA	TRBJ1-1	TGTGCCAGCAGTCGCTACGACAGGCACGACACTGAAGCTTTCTTT	CASSRYDRHDTEAFF
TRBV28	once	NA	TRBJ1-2	TGTGCCAGCAGTTTAGGTCGGAACTATGGCTACACCTTC	CASSLGRNYGYTF
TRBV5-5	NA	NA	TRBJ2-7	TGTGCCAGCAGCCCTTCCTACGAGCAGTACTTC	CASSPSYEQYF
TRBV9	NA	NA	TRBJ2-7	TGTGCCAGCAGCGTAGAGACCGGGACTTCCTACGAGCAGTACTTC	CASSVETGTSYEQYF
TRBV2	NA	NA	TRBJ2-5	TGTGCCAGCGCGGGACTGGGCCAAGAGACCCAGTACTTC	CASAGLGQETQYF
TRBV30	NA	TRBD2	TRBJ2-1	TGTGCCTGGAGTAAACTAGCGGGAGCCCGGAATGAGCAGTTCTTC	CAWSKLAGARNEQFF
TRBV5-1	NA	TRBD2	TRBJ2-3	TGCGCCAGCAGCTTACACGGACTAGCGGGGGGGGGCGATACGCAGTATTTT	CASSLHGLAGGGDTQYF
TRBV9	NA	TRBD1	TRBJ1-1	TGTGCCAGCAGCGCCAGGGGGATGAACACTGAAGCTTTCTTT	CASSARGMNTEAFF
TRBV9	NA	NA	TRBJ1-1	TGTGCCAGCAGCGCGAGCCCAACAGGGATGAACACTGAAGCTTTCTTT	CASSASPTGMNTEAFF
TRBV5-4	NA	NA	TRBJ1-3	TGTGCCAGCAGCTTGTCAGGGGCTGGAAACACCATATATTTT	CASSLSGAGNTIYF
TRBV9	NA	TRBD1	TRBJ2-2	TGTGCCAGCAGCGTCGCCGGGACAGGGGGTGGAGGGGAGCTGTTTTTT	CASSVAGTGGGGELFF
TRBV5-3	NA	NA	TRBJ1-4	TGTGCCAGAAGCCCAATAAACCGGGACAATGGGGGAGATGAAAAACTGTTTTTT	CARSPINRDNGGDEKLFF
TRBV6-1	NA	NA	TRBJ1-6	TGTGCCAGCAGTGCCGGGGACTATTCACCCCTCCACTTT	CASSAGDYSPLHF
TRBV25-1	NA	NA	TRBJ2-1	TGTGCCAGCAGTGATCGGAGGGAGCAGTTCTTC	CASSDRREQFF
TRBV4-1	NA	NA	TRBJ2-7	TGCGCCAGCAGCCAATTTCTGACAGACCAGACCTACGAGCAGTACTTC	CASSQFLTDQTYEQYF
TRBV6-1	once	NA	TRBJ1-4	TGTGCCAGCAGTGAAGGGGGGCGGACCTTAAATGAAAAACTGTTTTTT	CASSEGGRTLNEKLFF
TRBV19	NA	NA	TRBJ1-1	TGTGCCAGTAGTCTGAGGAGAGGGACACCCATCGATGAAGCTTTCTTT	CASSLRRGTPIDEAFF
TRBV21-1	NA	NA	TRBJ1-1	TGTGCCAGCATGCTTTCAGGGGCGCGGACTGAAGCTTTCTTT	CASMLSGARTEAFF
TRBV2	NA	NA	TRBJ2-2	TGTGCCAGCCTCGGGTTCACCGGGGAGCTGTTTTTT	CASLGFTGELFF
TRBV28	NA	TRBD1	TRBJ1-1	TGTGCCACCTGGACAGGGCTTGCTTCAGGACACACTGAAGCTTTCTTT	CATWTGLASGHTEAFF
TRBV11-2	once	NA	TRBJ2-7	TGTGCCAGCAGCAAGACGGACAGAGCCTACGAGCAGTACTTC	CASSKTDRAYEQYF
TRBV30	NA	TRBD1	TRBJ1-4	TGTGCCTGGAGTGTCATGACAGGGCTAAATGAAAAACTGTTTTTT	CAWSVMTGLNEKLFF
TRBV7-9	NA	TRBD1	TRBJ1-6	TGTGCCAGCAGCTCCGGACAGGGGGCGGTTTCACCCCTCCACTTT	CASSSGQGAVSPLHF
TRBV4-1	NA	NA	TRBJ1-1	TGCGCCAGCAGCCCCCTACGAGGAGGGGTGAACACTGAAGCTTTCTTT	CASSPLRGGVNTEAFF
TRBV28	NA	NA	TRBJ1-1	TGTGCCAGCAGTTTCCCCGAAAACGGTGAAGCTTTCTTT	CASSFPENGEAFF
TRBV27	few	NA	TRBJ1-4	TGTGCCAGCAGTTTATATGGGGGCGGTGGAAAACTGTTTTTT	CASSLYGGGGKLFF
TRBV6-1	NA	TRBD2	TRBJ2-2	TGTGCCAGCAGCCGGGCGCGGGAGGGCACCGGGGAGCTGTTTTTT	CASSRAREGTGELFF
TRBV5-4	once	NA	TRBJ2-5	TGTGCCAGCAGCCCCCAGGGGAACCAAGAGACCCAGTACTTC	CASSPQGNQETQYF
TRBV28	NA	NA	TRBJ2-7	TGTGCCAGCAGGGGGGCCCCCGGGACGGCCTACGAGCAGTACTTC	CASRGAPGTAYEQYF
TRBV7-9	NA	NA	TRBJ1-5	TGTGCCAGCAGCTTAGCTGGGGGGAACCGGCCCCAGCATTTT	CASSLAGGNRPQHF
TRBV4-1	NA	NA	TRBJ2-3	TGCGCCAGCAGCCAAGGGGGCTCAAAACGCACAGATACGCAGTATTTT	CASSQGGSKRTDTQYF
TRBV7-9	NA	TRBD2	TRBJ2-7	TGTGCCAGCAGCTCGGACGGAGCGGGAACCTACGAGCAGTACTTC	CASSSDGAGTYEQYF
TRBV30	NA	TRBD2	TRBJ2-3	TGTGCCTGGAGTGTACTACTAGCGGGGGATACGCAGTATTTT	CAWSVLLAGDTQYF
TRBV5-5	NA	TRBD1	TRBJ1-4	TGTGCCAGCAGCTGGACAGGCTTGGATGAAAAACTGTTTTTT	CASSWTGLDEKLFF
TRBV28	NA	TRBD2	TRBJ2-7	TGTGCCAGCAGTTTAGGGGGGGATAGCCACGAGCAGTACTTC	CASSLGGDSHEQYF